These 21 T cell receptor beta chains were all obtained from the same sample, sequenced in a study of T cell responses to AZD1222 COVID-19 vaccine. Repertoires were generated with immunoSEQ multiplex PCR, while TCRdb's copy carries only in-frame clones and drops some. The sample contains some 130,000 clones, roughly 88% of which appear only once. The source was peripheral blood, collected 28 days after the second AZD1222 dose. These receptors came from an adult who received the AZD1222 COVID-19 vaccine.

The J gene is TRBJ2-7, the V gene TRBV5-1; D might be TRBD1 or TRBD2, each matching 5 bases. Germline assignment: CDR1 SGHRS and CDR2 YFSETQ. V was clipped by 4 bases and J by 2 bases, with 16 bases between them. This CDR3 region has 15 residues. CDR3 nucleotide sequence: TGCGCCAGCAGCATAGGGACCGAGGAAACCTACGAGCAGTACTTC. It translates to CASSIGTEETYEQYF.

This clone has a single count. The chain recombines TRBV19 with TRBJ1-6, with TRBD1 as a possible D gene (5 bases). The V end lost 3 bases, the J end lost 9 bases, and 12 bases lay between the germline ends. This CDR3 contains 14 residues. CDR1 and CDR2 from the germline V gene are LNHDA and SQIVND (reference sequence). In nucleotides, the CDR3 is TGTGCCAGTAGTATGTTCAGGGAAGGTTCACCCCTCCACTTT. This sequence encodes CASSMFREGSPLHF. Based on the CDR3 plus reference TRBV19 and TRBJ1-6, the full variable domain is DGGITQSPKYLFRKEGQNVTLSCEQNLNHDAMYWYRQDPGQGLRLIYYSQIVNDFQKGDIAEGYSVSREKKESFPLTVTSAQKNPTAFYLCASSMFREGSPLHFGNGTRLTVT.

The chain couples TRBV19 to TRBJ1-6; weak D call: TRBD1 (5 bases). The V and J ends lost 6 bases and 10 bases respectively, with 19 bases between them. CDR3 length equals 15 residues. From germline, CDR1 is LNHDA and CDR2 SQIVND (reference sequence). The CDR3 is CASSWDRPRGSPLHF. CDR3 DNA: TGTGCCAGTAGCTGGGACCGCCCGCGGGGCTCACCCCTCCACTTT.

This rearrangement joins TRBV18 to TRBJ1-4; unclear D gene. Germline CDR1 reads KGHSH; CDR2 reads LQKENI. The CDR3 runs 12 residues. V was pared by 4 bases and J by 5 bases, with 5 bases between. CDR3 sequence: CASSQPNEKLFF. The CDR3 nucleotides read TGTGCCAGCTCACAACCGAATGAAAAACTGTTTTTT.

This chain joins TRBV5-1 and TRBJ1-2; D ambiguous. Germline V lookup: CDR1 SGHRS, CDR2 YFSETQ. The CDR3 extends over 14 amino acids. Trimming cost V 0 bases and J 2 bases, with 8 bases left between them. The CDR3, as DNA: TGCGCCAGCAGCTTGGAGAGCTTAAACTATGGCTACACCTTC. Its translation: CASSLESLNYGYTF.

The chain employs TRBV7-8 and TRBJ2-1; D possibly corresponds to TRBD2 (5 bases). Trimming pared 1 base from V and 4 bases from J, leaving 14 bases between. The CDR3 consists of 16 residues. From germline, CDR1 is SGHVS and CDR2 FQNEAQ. The CDR3 region is CASSLEDSDRYNEQFF. The DNA for the CDR3 is TGTGCCAGCAGCTTAGAGGACTCGGACCGATACAATGAGCAGTTCTTC.

This clone is a singleton in its sample. This sequence joins TRBV9 and TRBJ1-2, with D maybe TRBD1 (5 bases). Germline V gene data show CDR1 as SGDLS and CDR2 as YYNGEE. V was shortened by 4 bases and J by 8 bases, with 21 bases between the two germline ends. The CDR3 totals 15 residues. For the CDR3, the DNA is TGTGCCAGCAGCAAAGGCACAGGCGGGTGGGACGGCTACACCTTC. Translating it yields CASSKGTGGWDGYTF.

The chain employs TRBV7-8 and TRBJ2-5, with TRBD2 identical over 7 bases. The germline CDR1 and CDR2 sequences are SGHVS and FQNEAQ. V shed 5 bases, J shed 5 bases, and the junction held 11 bases outside the gene matches. This CDR3 region has 15 residues. CDR3 bases: TGTGCCAGCAGCCCTAATGGGAGGGTTCGGGAGACCCAGTACTTC. Translating gives CASSPNGRVRETQYF.

The chain couples TRBV6-5 to TRBJ1-2, with TRBD1 matching 7 bases. The CDR3 totals 15 residues. Per the germline V gene, CDR1 is MNHEY and CDR2 is SVGAGI. After removal of 0 bases from V and 7 bases from J, the junction contained 8 bases not matched to a gene. The CDR3 DNA sequence: TGTGCCAGCAGTTACTCACCCACAGGGGCCAGTGGCTACACCTTC. This translates into CASSYSPTGASGYTF.

The V and J genes are TRBV7-8 and TRBJ1-6; no reliable D call. This CDR3 is built from 13 residues. V was pared by 1 base and J by 5 bases, with 3 bases between. The germline V gene has CDR1 SGHVS and CDR2 FQNEAQ. The CDR3 bases are TGTGCCAGCAGCTTAGATCATAATTCACCCCTCCACTTT. This gives the protein CASSLDHNSPLHF.

J is TRBJ2-3 and V is TRBV2; D uncertain. The ends were cut back, 0 bases at V and 5 bases at J, with 6 bases in the middle. The germline CDR1 and CDR2 sequences are SNHLY and FYNNEI. The CDR3 has 13 residues. In DNA, the CDR3 is TGTGCCAGCAGTGAAGCTGGTGAAGATACGCAGTATTTT. Protein product: CASSEAGEDTQYF.

The chain is built from TRBV19 and TRBJ1-2; D gene unclear. Trimming removed 6 bases at V and 14 bases at J, with 13 bases between. CDR1 is LNHDA and CDR2 is SQIVND in the germline V gene (reference sequence). The CDR3 is made up of 10 amino acids. The DNA of the CDR3 is TGTGCCAGTAGCCGAGGGAGTTGGACCTTC. It is translated as CASSRGSWTF.

The CDR3 bases are TGTGCCAGCATGCAACACGTAAGGAACACTGAAGCTTTCTTT. It encodes CASMQHVRNTEAFF. This chain joins TRBV6-5 and TRBJ1-1; D ambiguous. Germline V gene sequence: CDR1 MNHEY, CDR2 SVGAGI. This CDR3 spans 14 amino acids. V was pared by 7 bases and J by 1 base, with 13 bases between.

A remark on this clone: This same CDR3 is encoded by further DNA sequences in the sample. The chain carries TRBV5-1 and TRBJ1-1; 9 positions agree with TRBD1. The CDR3 is 14 residues long. Per germline, CDR1 SGHRS and CDR2 YFSETQ. The V and J ends lost 2 bases and 3 bases, in that order; junction bases with no gene match: 2. The CDR3 reads CASSLQGADTEAFF. The CDR3 region has the DNA TGCGCCAGCAGCTTACAGGGGGCAGACACTGAAGCTTTCTTT.

This rearrangement joins TRBV28 to TRBJ1-6, with TRBD1 matching 7 bases. The CDR3 sequence is 15 residues long. Germline V CDR1 and CDR2: MDHEN, SYDVKM. V was pared by 6 bases and J by 3 bases, with 5 bases of the junction left unmatched. In DNA, the CDR3 is TGTGCCAGCAGACAGACAGGGATCTATAATTCACCCCTCCACTTT. This gives the protein CASRQTGIYNSPLHF.

V is TRBV14 and J is TRBJ2-5; D is uncertain. The CDR3 is 18 residues long. Looked up from germline, CDR1 is SGHDN and CDR2 is FVKESK. Trimming shortened V by 0 bases and J by 0 bases, and 17 bases separated the two germline ends. The CDR3 is CASSQDMRGPPYQETQYF. CDR3 DNA: TGTGCCAGCAGCCAAGATATGCGCGGTCCCCCGTACCAAGAGACCCAGTACTTC.

The rearrangement links TRBV10-3 to TRBJ1-1, with no clear D. The CDR3 is 13 residues long. With 8 bases removed from V and 0 bases from J, the gap between germline ends came to 10 bases. The V gene's germline CDR1 is ENHRY and CDR2 SYGVKD. Here the CDR3 reads CAISDTVNTEAFF. The CDR3 nucleotides are TGTGCCATCTCCGACACGGTGAACACTGAAGCTTTCTTT.

V gene TRBV5-1 combines with J gene TRBJ1-3, with D possibly matching TRBD1 (6 bases). In germline, CDR1 is SGHRS, CDR2 YFSETQ. This CDR3 has 16 residues. Trimming removed 1 base at V and 4 bases at J, with 15 bases between. The CDR3 protein is CASSLLPQGSGNTIYF. The DNA of the CDR3 is TGCGCCAGCAGCTTGTTGCCCCAGGGGTCAGGAAACACCATATATTTT.

A few counts support this clone. The chain links TRBV4-1 to TRBJ1-5, with 7 bases identical to TRBD1. This CDR3 has 15 amino acids. Germline V gene sequence: CDR1 MGHRA, CDR2 YSYEKL. J gave up 5 bases and V 4 bases, and 8 bases lay outside the gene matches. This CDR3 reads CASSPLTGKDQPQHF. CDR3 DNA: TGCGCCAGCAGCCCGTTGACAGGGAAGGATCAGCCCCAGCATTTT.

The chain recombines TRBV10-3 with TRBJ2-3; no definite D call. CDR3 size: 13 residues. CDR1 ENHRY and CDR2 SYGVKD come from the germline V gene. V was cut by 4 bases and J by 6 bases, with 11 bases left in between. CDR3 nucleotide sequence: TGTGCCATCAGTGTCGGCCCCAGGGATACGCAGTATTTT. It yields the protein CAISVGPRDTQYF.

The chain has TRBV10-2 and TRBJ1-1; the match to TRBD1 covers 9 bases. V lost 7 bases, J lost 1 base, and 1 base stayed unmatched. The CDR3 spans 13 residues. CDR1 is WSHSY and CDR2 is SAAADI in the germline V gene. CDR3 in amino acids: CASKGQGNTEAFF. In DNA form, the CDR3 reads TGCGCCAGCAAGGGACAGGGGAACACTGAAGCTTTCTTT.